A selection of T cell receptor beta chains follows, all from one sample in a study of CD8 T cells in ankylosing spondylitis. TCRdb re-derived calls from the 5' RACE reads in MiXCR, one entry per CDR3 protein. The sample lists about 240,000 distinct CDR3 sequences, approximately 9% occurring once. The sequencing sample was made of blood, either unsorted or a sorted T cell fraction (not recorded which). The receptor set was obtained from a male donor with ankylosing spondylitis or in good health (not recorded which). Each CDR3 is given with its conserved first and last residue. The D gene is left open where the match is weak. A row's size may be missing; if present it is once, few, many or a size class.

d_gene: -; v_gene: TRBV30; j_gene: TRBJ1-1; abundance: once; CDR3aa: CAWSVRRTMNTEAFF; CDR3nt: TGTGCCTGGAGTGTACGGAGGACTATGAACACTGAAGCTTTCTTT
d_gene: -; v_gene: TRBV27; j_gene: TRBJ2-7; abundance: -; CDR3aa: CASGTRGTYEQYF; CDR3nt: TGTGCCAGCGGGACAAGGGGGACCTACGAGCAGTACTTC
d_gene: TRBD1; v_gene: TRBV20-1; j_gene: TRBJ1-1; abundance: many; CDR3aa: CSARSPGGTGRSEAFF; CDR3nt: TGCAGTGCTAGATCCCCAGGGGGGACAGGAAGATCTGAAGCTTTCTTT
d_gene: TRBD2; v_gene: TRBV7-9; j_gene: TRBJ2-3; abundance: many; CDR3aa: CASSSTSGGLSTDTQYF; CDR3nt: TGTGCCAGCAGCTCCACTAGCGGGGGGCTTAGCACAGATACGCAGTATTTT
d_gene: -; v_gene: TRBV5-1; j_gene: TRBJ2-5; abundance: many; CDR3aa: CASSLVPGEETQYF; CDR3nt: TGCGCCAGCAGCTTGGTTCCGGGAGAAGAGACCCAGTACTTC
d_gene: TRBD1; v_gene: TRBV11-1; j_gene: TRBJ2-1; abundance: many; CDR3aa: CASSHPPGVDRAVYNEQFF; CDR3nt: TGTGCCAGCAGCCATCCCCCCGGCGTTGACAGGGCCGTCTACAATGAGCAGTTCTTC
d_gene: TRBD2; v_gene: TRBV7-2; j_gene: TRBJ2-1; abundance: many; CDR3aa: CASSLVVAGGGEQFF; CDR3nt: TGTGCCAGCAGCTTAGTAGTAGCGGGAGGGGGTGAGCAGTTCTTC
d_gene: TRBD1; v_gene: TRBV3-1; j_gene: TRBJ2-2; abundance: many; CDR3aa: CASSLQGEPGELFF; CDR3nt: TGTGCCAGCAGCCTGCAGGGGGAACCCGGGGAGCTGTTTTTT
d_gene: -; v_gene: TRBV5-1; j_gene: TRBJ2-3; abundance: many; CDR3aa: CASSLDPGSTDTQYF; CDR3nt: TGCGCCAGCAGCTTGGACCCGGGGTCGACAGATACGCAGTATTTT
d_gene: -; v_gene: TRBV7-2; j_gene: TRBJ2-1; abundance: many; CDR3aa: CASSSSELREQFF; CDR3nt: TGTGCCAGCAGCTCCAGCGAACTCAGAGAGCAGTTCTTC
d_gene: -; v_gene: TRBV7-6; j_gene: TRBJ2-1; abundance: many; CDR3aa: CASSLQEGVSYNEQFF; CDR3nt: TGTGCCAGCAGCCTCCAAGAGGGGGTATCCTACAATGAGCAGTTCTTC
d_gene: -; v_gene: TRBV20-1; j_gene: TRBJ2-1; abundance: many; CDR3aa: CSARERRTYNEQFF; CDR3nt: TGCAGTGCTAGAGAACGGCGGACCTACAATGAGCAGTTCTTC
d_gene: TRBD1; v_gene: TRBV30; j_gene: TRBJ2-7; abundance: many; CDR3aa: CAWSLGQGTYEQYF; CDR3nt: TGTGCCTGGAGCCTGGGACAGGGGACCTACGAGCAGTACTTC
d_gene: TRBD2; v_gene: TRBV7-6; j_gene: TRBJ2-3; abundance: many; CDR3aa: CASSTWTSGSGDTQYF; CDR3nt: TGTGCCAGCAGCACCTGGACTAGCGGGAGTGGAGATACGCAGTATTTT
d_gene: -; v_gene: TRBV6-2/TRBV6-3; j_gene: TRBJ1-5; abundance: many; CDR3aa: CASSDPGVRNQPQHF; CDR3nt: TGTGCCAGCAGCGACCCGGGGGTAAGAAATCAGCCCCAGCATTTT
d_gene: -; v_gene: TRBV12-3/TRBV12-4; j_gene: TRBJ2-7; abundance: many; CDR3aa: CASSRALPYEQYF; CDR3nt: TGTGCCAGCAGTCGGGCCCTCCCCTACGAGCAGTACTTC
d_gene: -; v_gene: TRBV30; j_gene: TRBJ1-6; abundance: -; CDR3aa: CASPEGSSYNSPLHF; CDR3nt: TGTGCCTCACCGGAGGGCAGCTCCTATAATTCACCCCTCCACTTT
d_gene: -; v_gene: TRBV24-1; j_gene: TRBJ2-6; abundance: many; CDR3aa: CATSDEKQGSGANVLTF; CDR3nt: TGTGCCACCAGTGATGAAAAACAGGGCTCTGGGGCCAACGTCCTGACTTTC
d_gene: -; v_gene: TRBV3-1; j_gene: TRBJ2-7; abundance: few; CDR3aa: CASSQGVGSAVRNEQYF; CDR3nt: TGTGCCAGCAGCCAAGGTGTAGGGTCAGCGGTAAGAAACGAGCAGTACTTC
d_gene: -; v_gene: TRBV7-2; j_gene: TRBJ1-6; abundance: few; CDR3aa: CASSLVGYGRHNSPLHF; CDR3nt: TGTGCCAGCAGCTTAGTAGGATATGGACGGCATAATTCACCCCTCCACTTT
d_gene: -; v_gene: TRBV6-5; j_gene: TRBJ2-7; abundance: -; CDR3aa: CASSYVPTSYEQYF; CDR3nt: TGTGCCAGCAGTTACGTACCGACCTCCTACGAGCAGTACTTC
d_gene: -; v_gene: TRBV30; j_gene: TRBJ1-2; abundance: few; CDR3aa: CATLDGYGYTF; CDR3nt: TGTGCCACCTTGGACGGGTATGGCTACACCTTC
d_gene: -; v_gene: TRBV19; j_gene: TRBJ1-1; abundance: many; CDR3aa: CASNGGVYTEAFF; CDR3nt: TGTGCCAGTAATGGCGGAGTATACACTGAAGCTTTCTTT
d_gene: -; v_gene: TRBV10-3; j_gene: TRBJ2-3; abundance: many; CDR3aa: CAIRDPGRTDTQYF; CDR3nt: TGTGCCATCCGGGACCCCGGTCGAACAGATACGCAGTATTTT
d_gene: -; v_gene: TRBV18; j_gene: TRBJ2-2; abundance: few; CDR3aa: CASSPTGRGTGELFF; CDR3nt: TGTGCCAGCTCACCGACGGGCAGGGGCACCGGGGAGCTGTTTTTT
d_gene: -; v_gene: TRBV19; j_gene: TRBJ2-2; abundance: many; CDR3aa: CASSDRGGGAGELFF; CDR3nt: TGTGCCAGTAGTGACAGAGGTGGAGGTGCCGGGGAGCTGTTTTTT
d_gene: -; v_gene: TRBV6-9; j_gene: TRBJ1-1; abundance: few; CDR3aa: CASSYSEIRNTEAFF; CDR3nt: TGTGCCAGCAGTTATTCGGAGATTCGGAACACTGAAGCTTTCTTT
d_gene: -; v_gene: TRBV6-5; j_gene: TRBJ2-3; abundance: many; CDR3aa: CASSYSWGKDTQYF; CDR3nt: TGTGCCAGCAGTTACTCGTGGGGAAAAGATACGCAGTATTTT
d_gene: TRBD2; v_gene: TRBV12-3/TRBV12-4; j_gene: TRBJ2-3; abundance: many; CDR3aa: CAAGLAGSLGTDTQYF; CDR3nt: TGTGCCGCGGGGCTAGCGGGAAGTTTAGGGACAGATACGCAGTATTTT
d_gene: -; v_gene: TRBV5-1; j_gene: TRBJ2-2; abundance: many; CDR3aa: CASSLVSQNTGELFF; CDR3nt: TGCGCCAGCAGCTTGGTTTCCCAGAACACCGGGGAGCTGTTTTTT
d_gene: -; v_gene: TRBV3-1; j_gene: TRBJ1-5; abundance: few; CDR3aa: CASSQSRGQPQHF; CDR3nt: TGTGCCAGCAGCCAAAGTAGGGGTCAGCCCCAGCATTTT
d_gene: -; v_gene: TRBV28; j_gene: TRBJ2-3; abundance: few; CDR3aa: CASSWTITDTQYF; CDR3nt: TGTGCCAGCAGTTGGACGATCACAGATACGCAGTATTTT
d_gene: -; v_gene: TRBV5-1; j_gene: TRBJ2-7; abundance: -; CDR3aa: CASSLTPGYEQYF; CDR3nt: TGCGCCAGCAGCTTGACCCCCGGTTACGAGCAGTACTTC
d_gene: -; v_gene: TRBV4-3; j_gene: TRBJ2-1; abundance: -; CDR3aa: CASSQVALGGTYNEQFF; CDR3nt: TGCGCCAGCAGCCAAGTGGCGTTGGGGGGGACATACAATGAGCAGTTCTTC
d_gene: -; v_gene: TRBV7-2; j_gene: TRBJ2-3; abundance: many; CDR3aa: CASRLGDTQYF; CDR3nt: TGTGCCAGCAGGTTGGGGGATACGCAGTATTTT
d_gene: TRBD2; v_gene: TRBV29-1; j_gene: TRBJ2-7; abundance: -; CDR3aa: CSAQLAGGPYEQYF; CDR3nt: TGCAGCGCTCAACTAGCGGGGGGCCCCTACGAGCAGTACTTC
d_gene: -; v_gene: TRBV23-1; j_gene: TRBJ2-7; abundance: many; CDR3aa: CASSAGAVLIAYF; CDR3nt: TGCGCCAGCAGCGCTGGGGCGGTTCTAATAGCGTACTTC
d_gene: TRBD2; v_gene: TRBV3-1; j_gene: TRBJ2-1; abundance: few; CDR3aa: CASSQLAGLGGYNEQFF; CDR3nt: TGTGCCAGCAGCCAATTAGCGGGGCTGGGGGGCTACAATGAGCAGTTCTTC
d_gene: -; v_gene: TRBV4-2; j_gene: TRBJ1-2; abundance: many; CDR3aa: CASSQGETGSYGYTF; CDR3nt: TGTGCCAGCAGCCAAGGAGAGACGGGAAGCTATGGCTACACCTTC
d_gene: -; v_gene: TRBV12-3/TRBV12-4; j_gene: TRBJ1-1; abundance: many; CDR3aa: CASSTNGAEAFF; CDR3nt: TGTGCCAGCAGTACCAACGGGGCTGAAGCTTTCTTT
d_gene: -; v_gene: TRBV5-6; j_gene: TRBJ2-1; abundance: many; CDR3aa: CASSLDSGPRNEQFF; CDR3nt: TGTGCCAGCAGCTTGGACAGCGGTCCCCGGAATGAGCAGTTCTTC
d_gene: TRBD2; v_gene: TRBV4-2; j_gene: TRBJ2-7; abundance: -; CDR3aa: CASSQEVTAGGPFEQYF; CDR3nt: TGTGCCAGCAGCCAAGAGGTAACAGCGGGAGGGCCTTTCGAGCAGTACTTC
d_gene: TRBD2; v_gene: TRBV5-5; j_gene: TRBJ2-1; abundance: many; CDR3aa: CASSLAVAGGLHEQFF; CDR3nt: TGTGCCAGCAGCTTGGCGGTAGCGGGAGGTTTGCATGAGCAGTTCTTC
d_gene: TRBD2; v_gene: TRBV5-1; j_gene: TRBJ2-4; abundance: many; CDR3aa: CASRALADIAKNIQYF; CDR3nt: TGCGCCAGCAGAGCCCTAGCGGATATAGCCAAAAACATTCAGTACTTC
d_gene: -; v_gene: TRBV7-2; j_gene: TRBJ2-3; abundance: many; CDR3aa: CASSPLPFSTDTQYF; CDR3nt: TGTGCCAGCAGCCCCCTACCATTCTCGACAGATACGCAGTATTTT
d_gene: -; v_gene: TRBV7-8; j_gene: TRBJ1-5; abundance: many; CDR3aa: CASSLSLGHNQPQHF; CDR3nt: TGTGCCAGCAGCTTGTCACTTGGACACAATCAGCCCCAGCATTTT
d_gene: -; v_gene: TRBV19; j_gene: TRBJ2-3; abundance: many; CDR3aa: CASSFIDTQYF; CDR3nt: TGTGCCAGTAGTTTTATAGATACGCAGTATTTT
d_gene: TRBD1; v_gene: TRBV12-3/TRBV12-4; j_gene: TRBJ1-1; abundance: many; CDR3aa: CASSADRGPNTEAFF; CDR3nt: TGTGCCAGCAGTGCCGACAGGGGTCCGAACACTGAAGCTTTCTTT
d_gene: TRBD2; v_gene: TRBV12-3/TRBV12-4; j_gene: TRBJ2-1; abundance: many; CDR3aa: CASSWGLAGDNEQFF; CDR3nt: TGTGCCAGCAGTTGGGGACTAGCGGGAGACAATGAGCAGTTCTTC
d_gene: -; v_gene: TRBV7-2; j_gene: TRBJ2-7; abundance: few; CDR3aa: CASSSEAAYEQYF; CDR3nt: TGTGCCAGCAGCTCTGAGGCGGCCTACGAGCAGTACTTC